This is a list of T cell receptor beta chains from one sample in a study of shared clonotypes between healthy human individuals. Sequencing used immunoSEQ multiplex PCR; TCRdb keeps in-frame clones, though not all of them. The sample consists of millions of clones, 95% of them appearing once. Specimen: naive CD4+ T cells sorted from blood. The receptors were gathered from a man younger than 35 in good health. Both conserved end residues are part of each CDR3. The D gene is left open where the match is weak. Rows give clone size only sometimes, using once, few, many, or a class for an expanded clone.

>TRBJ2-7|TRBD1|TRBV10-3|NA
CAISLERGQGVYEQYF
TGTGCCATCAGTTTGGAAAGAGGACAGGGGGTCTACGAGCAGTACTTC
>TRBJ2-5|TRBD1|TRBV18|NA
CASSPPGQAQETQYF
TGTGCCAGCTCACCACCGGGACAGGCTCAAGAGACCCAGTACTTC
>TRBJ1-2|NA|TRBV11-2|NA
CASSLGGYGYTF
TGTGCCAGCAGCTTAGGCGGGTACGGCTACACCTTC
>TRBJ1-6|NA|TRBV6-6|NA
CASSPRDTTFNSPLHF
TGTGCCAGCAGCCCGCGGGACACAACTTTTAATTCACCCCTCCACTTT
>TRBJ1-2|TRBD1|TRBV18|NA
CASSPDRASQNYGYTF
TGTGCCAGCTCACCGGACAGGGCTTCTCAGAACTATGGCTACACCTTC
>TRBJ2-2|TRBD2|TRBV7-2|NA
CASSPGLAGSGAGELFF
TGTGCCAGCAGCCCGGGACTAGCGGGGAGCGGTGCCGGGGAGCTGTTTTTT
>TRBJ1-2|TRBD1|TRBV19|NA
CASSPTGDNNYGYTF
TGTGCCAGTAGTCCGACAGGGGATAATAACTATGGCTACACCTTC
>TRBJ2-3|TRBD2|TRBV7-3|NA
CASRLLPSGDPTDTQYF
TGTGCCAGCAGGTTACTTCCTAGCGGTGACCCCACAGATACGCAGTATTTT
>TRBJ2-3|NA|TRBV29-1|NA
CSVVVQRQSSTDTQYF
TGCAGCGTTGTAGTCCAGCGGCAGTCTAGCACAGATACGCAGTATTTT
>TRBJ1-2|TRBD1|TRBV18|NA
CASSPATGVLYGYTF
TGTGCCAGCTCACCAGCAACAGGGGTGCTCTATGGCTACACCTTC
>TRBJ1-1|NA|TRBV28|NA
CASRGGQPGAFF
TGTGCCAGCAGAGGGGGGCAGCCCGGGGCTTTCTTT
>TRBJ1-2|NA|TRBV30|NA
CAWSGIVPGGYTF
TGTGCCTGGAGTGGTATCGTACCGGGTGGCTACACCTTC
>TRBJ1-1|NA|TRBV6-1|NA
CASSVAGRAPDATEAFF
TGTGCCAGCAGTGTAGCGGGGAGAGCCCCGGATGCCACTGAAGCTTTCTTT
>TRBJ2-7|NA|TRBV5-1|once
CASSSINGRDSSYEQYF
TGCGCCAGCAGCAGCATTAATGGACGGGATAGCTCCTACGAGCAGTACTTC
>TRBJ1-2|NA|TRBV28|NA
CASSKMGGLFGYTF
TGTGCCAGCAGCAAAATGGGGGGGCTCTTTGGCTACACCTTC
>TRBJ1-1|NA|TRBV7-9|NA
CASRSMGDTEAFF
TGTGCCAGCAGATCAATGGGGGACACTGAAGCTTTCTTT
>TRBJ2-1|NA|TRBV5-1|NA
CASTQLGSGAGSYNEQFF
TGCGCCAGCACCCAATTAGGGTCGGGAGCGGGCTCCTACAATGAGCAGTTCTTC
>TRBJ1-5|TRBD1|TRBV5-6|NA
CASSLQGGSNQPQHF
TGTGCCAGCAGCTTACAGGGGGGAAGCAATCAGCCCCAGCATTTT
>TRBJ2-3|TRBD2|TRBV4-1|NA
CASSHPGLAGGRADTQYF
TGCGCCAGCAGCCATCCGGGACTAGCGGGAGGAAGAGCAGATACGCAGTATTTT
>TRBJ2-3|NA|TRBV4-3|NA
CASSPTRRDFLTDTQYF
TGCGCCAGCAGCCCAACACGCCGGGACTTCCTCACAGATACGCAGTATTTT
>TRBJ2-1|NA|TRBV30|NA
CAWSVSTTYNEQFF
TGTGCCTGGTCGGTGTCCACGACCTACAATGAGCAGTTCTTC
>TRBJ2-7|TRBD1|TRBV9|NA
CASSVGTDVAYEQYF
TGTGCCAGCAGCGTCGGGACAGACGTTGCCTACGAGCAGTACTTC
>TRBJ2-3|NA|TRBV18|NA
CASSPWAGDTDTQYF
TGTGCCAGCTCACCGTGGGCAGGGGATACAGATACGCAGTATTTT
>TRBJ1-2|NA|TRBV5-4|NA
CASSSFPRGGYTF
TGTGCCAGCAGTTCCTTCCCGAGAGGGGGCTACACCTTC
>TRBJ1-2|NA|TRBV9|NA
CASSVGTLNGDGYTF
TGTGCCAGCAGCGTAGGGACGTTGAACGGGGATGGCTACACCTTC
>TRBJ2-3|NA|TRBV7-2|once
CASSSTGGRGTDTQYF
TGTGCCAGCAGCTCCACTGGTGGACGGGGCACAGATACGCAGTATTTT
>TRBJ1-2|TRBD1|TRBV10-3|NA
CAIRETTGSFYGYTF
TGTGCCATCAGGGAGACGACAGGGAGTTTCTATGGCTACACCTTC
>TRBJ1-1|TRBD1|TRBV6-5|NA
CASSWTGGSTEAFF
TGTGCCAGCAGTTGGACAGGGGGGAGCACTGAAGCTTTCTTT
>TRBJ2-7|NA|TRBV5-8|NA
CASSLARGSTTTYEQYF
TGTGCCAGCAGCTTGGCACGCGGCTCAACCACGACTTACGAGCAGTACTTC